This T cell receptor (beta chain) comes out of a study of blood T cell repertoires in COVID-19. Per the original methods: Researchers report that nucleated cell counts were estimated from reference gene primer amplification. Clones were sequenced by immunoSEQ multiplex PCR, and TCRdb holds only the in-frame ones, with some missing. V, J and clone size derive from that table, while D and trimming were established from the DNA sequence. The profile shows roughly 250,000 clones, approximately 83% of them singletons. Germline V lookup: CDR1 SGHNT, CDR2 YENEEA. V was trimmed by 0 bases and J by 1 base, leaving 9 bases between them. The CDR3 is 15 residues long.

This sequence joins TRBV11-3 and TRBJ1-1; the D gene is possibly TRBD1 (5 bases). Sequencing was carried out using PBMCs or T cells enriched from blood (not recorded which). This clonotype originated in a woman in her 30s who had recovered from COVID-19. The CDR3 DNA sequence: TGTGCCAGCAGCTTAGATGCGGGGACGAACACTGAAGCTTTCTTT. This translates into CASSLDAGTNTEAFF.